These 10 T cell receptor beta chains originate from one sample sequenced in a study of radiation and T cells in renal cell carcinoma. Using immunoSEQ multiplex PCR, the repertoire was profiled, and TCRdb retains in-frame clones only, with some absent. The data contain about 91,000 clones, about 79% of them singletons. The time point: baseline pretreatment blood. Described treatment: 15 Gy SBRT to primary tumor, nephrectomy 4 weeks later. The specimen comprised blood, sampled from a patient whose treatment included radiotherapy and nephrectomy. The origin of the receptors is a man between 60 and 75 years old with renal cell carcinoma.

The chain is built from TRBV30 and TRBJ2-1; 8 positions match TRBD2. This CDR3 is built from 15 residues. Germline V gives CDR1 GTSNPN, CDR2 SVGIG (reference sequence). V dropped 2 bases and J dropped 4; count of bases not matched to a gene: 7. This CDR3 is CAWSPRASGYNEQFF. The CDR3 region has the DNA TGTGCCTGGAGTCCCCGGGCTAGCGGGTACAATGAGCAGTTCTTC.

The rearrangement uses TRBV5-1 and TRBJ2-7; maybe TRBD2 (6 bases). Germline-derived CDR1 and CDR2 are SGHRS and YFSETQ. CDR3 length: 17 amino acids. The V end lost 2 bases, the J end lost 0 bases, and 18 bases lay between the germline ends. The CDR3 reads CASSLDGGTASSYEQYF. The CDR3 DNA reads TGCGCCAGCAGCTTAGATGGGGGGACTGCCAGCTCCTACGAGCAGTACTTC.

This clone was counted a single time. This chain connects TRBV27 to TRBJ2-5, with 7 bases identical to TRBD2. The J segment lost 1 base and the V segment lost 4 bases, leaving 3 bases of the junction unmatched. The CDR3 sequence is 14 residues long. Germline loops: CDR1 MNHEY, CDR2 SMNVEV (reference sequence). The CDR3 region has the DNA TGTGCCAGCAGTTCGAGACTAGCCCAAGAGACCCAGTACTTC. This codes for CASSSRLAQETQYF.

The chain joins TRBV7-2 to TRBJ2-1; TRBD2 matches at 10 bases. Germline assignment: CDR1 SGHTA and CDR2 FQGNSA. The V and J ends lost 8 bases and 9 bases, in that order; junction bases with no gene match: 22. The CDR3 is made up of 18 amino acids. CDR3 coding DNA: TGTGCCAGCGGACCTATGAGGGGATTATCGAGCGGGAGGGCTGAGCAGTTCTTC. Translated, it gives CASGPMRGLSSGRAEQFF.

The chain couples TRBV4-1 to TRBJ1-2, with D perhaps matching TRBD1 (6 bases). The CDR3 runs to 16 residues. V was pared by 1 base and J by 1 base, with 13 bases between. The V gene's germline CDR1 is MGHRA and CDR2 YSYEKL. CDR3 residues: CASSQGGGRGNYGYTF. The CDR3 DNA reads TGCGCCAGCAGCCAAGGGGGGGGCCGGGGTAACTATGGCTACACCTTC.

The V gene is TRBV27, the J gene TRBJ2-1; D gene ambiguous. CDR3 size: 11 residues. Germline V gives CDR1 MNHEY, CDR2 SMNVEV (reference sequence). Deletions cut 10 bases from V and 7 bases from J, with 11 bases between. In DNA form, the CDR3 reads TGTGCCACCACATTATTGAATGAGCAGTTCTTC. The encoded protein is CATTLLNEQFF.

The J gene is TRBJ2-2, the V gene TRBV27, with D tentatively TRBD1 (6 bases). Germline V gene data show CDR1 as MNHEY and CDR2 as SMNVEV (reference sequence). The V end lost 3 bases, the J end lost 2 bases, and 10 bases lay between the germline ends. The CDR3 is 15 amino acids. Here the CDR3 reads CASSFRGLNTGELFF. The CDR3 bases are TGTGCCAGCAGTTTCAGGGGCTTAAACACCGGGGAGCTGTTTTTT.

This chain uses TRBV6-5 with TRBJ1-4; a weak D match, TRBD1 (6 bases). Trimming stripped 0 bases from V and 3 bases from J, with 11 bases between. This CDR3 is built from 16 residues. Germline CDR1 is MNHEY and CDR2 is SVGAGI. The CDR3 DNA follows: TGTGCCAGCAGTTACTCAGCAGGGGCGGCTAATGAAAAACTGTTTTTT. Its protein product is CASSYSAGAANEKLFF.

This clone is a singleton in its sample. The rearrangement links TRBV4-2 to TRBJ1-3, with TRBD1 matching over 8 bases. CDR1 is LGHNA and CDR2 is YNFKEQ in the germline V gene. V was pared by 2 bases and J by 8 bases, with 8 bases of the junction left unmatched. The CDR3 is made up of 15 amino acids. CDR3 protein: CASSQLMDRADTIYF. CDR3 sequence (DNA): TGTGCCAGCAGCCAACTGATGGACAGGGCAGACACCATATATTTT.

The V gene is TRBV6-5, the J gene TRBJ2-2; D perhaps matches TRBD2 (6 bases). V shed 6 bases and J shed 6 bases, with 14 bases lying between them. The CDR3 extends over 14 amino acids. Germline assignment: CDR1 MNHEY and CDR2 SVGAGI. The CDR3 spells CASRGDSVPGELFF. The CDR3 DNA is TGTGCCAGCAGAGGGGACTCGGTCCCCGGGGAGCTGTTTTTT.